These T cell receptor beta chains were read from a single sample in a study of T-cell memory formation after mild COVID-19. TCRdb itself ran the 5' RACE reads through MiXCR, one entry per CDR3 protein. The data contain some 160,000 distinct CDR3 sequences, approximately 13% of them singletons. The specimen was PBMCs or a T cell subset sorted from them (not recorded which). The receptor set was obtained from a man younger than 30 who had mild COVID-19 (a few samples of this study predate the infection). Cell type and time point are not known. Each CDR3 is given with its conserved first and last residue. D genes are given only for firm matches. A clone size is listed for some rows: how often the clone was seen (once, few, many), or a class if it is expanded.

j_gene	d_gene	v_gene	abundance	len	CDR3nt	CDR3aa
TRBJ2-7	-	TRBV7-9	-	14	TGTGCCAGCAGCTCCCTACCCCTGGGCTACGAGCAGTACTTC	CASSSLPLGYEQYF
TRBJ2-5	TRBD1	TRBV12-3/TRBV12-4	-	16	TGTGCCAGCAGTGACGAACCGGGACAGCCACAAGAGACCCAGTACTTC	CASSDEPGQPQETQYF
TRBJ1-2	-	TRBV12-5	few	14	TGTGCTAGTGGTTTGGTAGCCAGATCATATGGCTACACCTTC	CASGLVARSYGYTF
TRBJ2-6	-	TRBV29-1	-	13	TGCAGCGTGGGGATCTCTGGGGCCAACGTCCTGACTTTC	CSVGISGANVLTF
TRBJ2-4	TRBD2	TRBV12-3/TRBV12-4	few	20	TGTGCCAGCACCCCCCGAGTACTAGCGGGGGGGCTTTTAGCCAAAAACATTCAGTACTTC	CASTPRVLAGGLLAKNIQYF
TRBJ2-1	-	TRBV5-1	many	15	TGCGCCAGCAGCTTGGGGACTGGCTCCTACAATGAGCAGTTCTTC	CASSLGTGSYNEQFF
TRBJ1-6	-	TRBV4-3	-	13	TGCGCCAGCAGCCAGCAAGGGTCATCACCCCTCCACTTT	CASSQQGSSPLHF
TRBJ2-7	-	TRBV15	few	13	TGTGCCACCAGCAGGTTACAGGGCCACGAGCAGTACTTC	CATSRLQGHEQYF
TRBJ1-1	-	TRBV5-5	-	14	TGTGCCAGCAGCTTGGCCAGCTTGAACACTGAAGCTTTCTTT	CASSLASLNTEAFF
TRBJ2-3	-	TRBV5-1	few	15	TGCGCCAGCAGCCGGGGGCTACCTCCCCCAGATACGCAGTATTTT	CASSRGLPPPDTQYF
TRBJ2-1	-	TRBV4-2	-	15	TGTGCCAGCAGCCAGGCCTCGACTAGATCCCATGAGCAGTTCTTC	CASSQASTRSHEQFF
TRBJ1-2	-	TRBV20-1	-	13	TGCAGTGCGAACCCCGGACGGATCTATGGCTACACCTTC	CSANPGRIYGYTF
TRBJ2-1	-	TRBV9	-	15	TGTGCCAGCAGCGTAAAAATTGATGGCCACGGTGAGCAGTTCTTC	CASSVKIDGHGEQFF
TRBJ2-2	TRBD2	TRBV20-1	-	14	TGCAGTGCTAAAGCGGGGTGGTCGGCCGGGGAGCTGTTTTTT	CSAKAGWSAGELFF
TRBJ2-4	TRBD2	TRBV7-2	-	15	TGTGCCAGCAGCCCTAGCGGGTCTGTGGGAAACATTCAGTACTTC	CASSPSGSVGNIQYF
TRBJ1-3	-	TRBV7-2	-	15	TGTGCCAGCAGCTTAGTAGGGGGCTCTGGAAACACCATATATTTT	CASSLVGGSGNTIYF
TRBJ2-5	TRBD2	TRBV19	few	15	TGTGCCAGTAGTTTATCCCTAGCGGTACAAGAGACCCAGTACTTC	CASSLSLAVQETQYF
TRBJ2-7	-	TRBV6-2/TRBV6-3	-	13	TGTGCCACTCTACTGCCCCAATACGGCGAGCAGTACTTC	CATLLPQYGEQYF
TRBJ2-3	-	TRBV5-1	few	15	TGCGCCAGCAGCCCGACAGGGAGGAGCACAGATACGCAGTATTTT	CASSPTGRSTDTQYF
TRBJ2-5	TRBD1	TRBV7-2	-	17	TGTGCCAGCAGCTTCCAGGCAGGACAGGGAGGTCAGGGGACCCAGTACTTC	CASSFQAGQGGQGTQYF
TRBJ2-2	TRBD1	TRBV28	-	15	TGTGCCAGCAGCTACGACAGGGTTGGGAGCGGGGAGCTGTTTTTT	CASSYDRVGSGELFF
TRBJ2-3	-	TRBV7-2	-	16	TGTGCCAGCACCCCATATGCGGTGGCGAGCACAGATACGCAGTATTTT	CASTPYAVASTDTQYF
TRBJ2-7	-	TRBV12-3/TRBV12-4	-	12	TGTGCCAGCAGCTCCCAGATCTACGAGCAGTACTTC	CASSSQIYEQYF
TRBJ2-1	-	TRBV7-2	few	16	TGTGCCAGCAGCTTTTATTCGGTGAGCTCCTACAATGAGCAGTTCTTC	CASSFYSVSSYNEQFF
TRBJ1-2	-	TRBV5-1	-	16	TGCGCCAGCAGCGTCATCCCCGGTCAGGGGAACTATGGCTACACCTTC	CASSVIPGQGNYGYTF
TRBJ2-7	TRBD1	TRBV6-2/TRBV6-3	-	14	TGTGCCAGCAGTGACAGGGAAGTCCTCTACGAGCAGTACTTC	CASSDREVLYEQYF
TRBJ2-1	-	TRBV27	-	13	TGTGCCACCGTGATCTTAGGGGGAACTGAGCAGTTCTTC	CATVILGGTEQFF
TRBJ2-1	-	TRBV5-1	few	14	TGCGCCAGCAGAACAGGAGCGGGCGGCGATGAGCAGTTCTTC	CASRTGAGGDEQFF
TRBJ1-5	-	TRBV7-2	once	16	TGTGCCAGCAGCAGGGGCGGGGGGCGCGGGGGTCAGCCCCAGCATTTT	CASSRGGGRGGQPQHF
TRBJ1-4	-	TRBV7-9	few	14	TGTGCCAGCAGCTCTCGGGAGGTCTCTGAAAAACTGTTTTTT	CASSSREVSEKLFF
TRBJ2-2	TRBD2	TRBV7-6	-	16	TGTGCCAGCAGCCTCCTAGCGGGGGCTGGAACCGGGGAGCTGTTTTTT	CASSLLAGAGTGELFF
TRBJ1-2	TRBD1	TRBV12-5	few	16	TGTGCTAGTGGTTTGCGGGACAGGGATGCAGGAGACGGCTACACCTTC	CASGLRDRDAGDGYTF
TRBJ1-2	-	TRBV5-1	-	13	TGCGCCAGCAGCTTCGGCAGGGTCTATGGCTACACCTTC	CASSFGRVYGYTF
TRBJ2-5	TRBD2	TRBV6-5	few	15	TGTGCCAGCAGTTACACCCGGGGGGATCAAGAGACCCAGTACTTC	CASSYTRGDQETQYF
TRBJ1-6	-	TRBV2	few	12	TGTGCCAGCATGACGGATAATTCACCCCTCCACTTT	CASMTDNSPLHF
TRBJ2-7	TRBD1	TRBV7-6	-	16	TGTGCCAGCAGCCAAAACACCGGGACAGGGGTTAACGAGCAGTACTTC	CASSQNTGTGVNEQYF
TRBJ2-1	-	TRBV5-1	-	12	TGCGCCAGCAGCCTAAGAGAGTATGAGCAGTTCTTC	CASSLREYEQFF
TRBJ1-5	-	TRBV6-1	-	13	TGTGCCAGCAGCACCATTGGGGGACAGCCCCAGCATTTT	CASSTIGGQPQHF
TRBJ2-3	TRBD2	TRBV12-3/TRBV12-4	many	14	TGTGCCAGCGCTCTCGGGGGGGGGACAGATACGCAGTATTTT	CASALGGGTDTQYF
TRBJ2-5	-	TRBV20-1	few	12	TGCAGTGCTCGTCCGAACCAAGAGACCCAGTACTTC	CSARPNQETQYF
TRBJ2-6	-	TRBV12-3/TRBV12-4	many	16	TGTGCCAGCAGTTCCCCCGGGAGCTCTGGGGCCAACGTCCTGACTTTC	CASSSPGSSGANVLTF
TRBJ1-2	-	TRBV9	-	17	TGTGCCAGCAGCGTAGCGCGGGCCCGAACCAAAAACTATGGCTACACCTTC	CASSVARARTKNYGYTF
TRBJ1-2	-	TRBV5-4	-	14	TGTGCCAGCAGCTTGGCAGAAGGTCGGTATGGCTACACCTTC	CASSLAEGRYGYTF
TRBJ1-2	TRBD1	TRBV7-2	-	14	TGTGCCACCCGCCGGGACAGGGGTGACTATGGCTACACCTTC	CATRRDRGDYGYTF
TRBJ1-2	TRBD1	TRBV6-1	-	14	TGTGCCAGCAGTGAAACGACAGGGGGGACCGGCTACACCTTC	CASSETTGGTGYTF
TRBJ1-5	-	TRBV6-6	-	14	TGTGCCAGCATGACAGGCAATTTCAATCAGCCCCAGCATTTT	CASMTGNFNQPQHF
TRBJ2-5	-	TRBV6-2/TRBV6-3	-	16	TGTGCCAGCAGTTACGGGTTAGGGGTTAGGGGAGAGACCCAGTACTTC	CASSYGLGVRGETQYF
TRBJ2-5	TRBD1	TRBV7-6	few	15	TGTGCCAGCAGCTTGGTGGACAGGGCCCAGGGGACCCAGTACTTC	CASSLVDRAQGTQYF
TRBJ2-7	TRBD1	TRBV25-1	-	15	TGTGCCAGCAGTGAATTCACAGGGGGCATCTACGAGCAGTACTTC	CASSEFTGGIYEQYF
TRBJ1-2	-	TRBV6-1	few	13	TGTGCCAGCAGTGAAACGGGCACCTATGGCTACACCTTC	CASSETGTYGYTF
TRBJ2-3	-	TRBV5-6	few	16	TGTGCCAGCAGCTTGAGGGGGGCGGAGGGCACAGATACGCAGTATTTT	CASSLRGAEGTDTQYF
TRBJ2-3	-	TRBV30	-	13	TGTGCCTGGAAGTGGACAGGCACAGATACGCAGTATTTT	CAWKWTGTDTQYF
TRBJ2-1	-	TRBV5-1	few	18	TGCGCCAGCAGCTTGGGATCTTTCTTCGGAGGCTCCTACAATGAGCAGTTCTTC	CASSLGSFFGGSYNEQFF